This T cell receptor beta chain was captured in a study of patients and donors after allogeneic stem cell transplantation (dated by TCRdb to 2018 to 2020). Library creation used RT-PCR. Instrument on record: NextSeq 550. TCRdb took the public reads, trimmed them with fastp at Q25, ran MiXCR for clone calling and kept in-frame beta chains. Identical CDR3 protein sequences are pooled into one entry, listed with their most common genes and DNA. The table for this sample lists about a million distinct CDR3 sequences; more than 15% of them were counted only once. The ten largest clonotypes hold 6% of the sample. This clonotype was counted only a few times. What this receptor recognizes is not known. It has no much larger one-base neighbor in the sample; base qualities were not kept. From a lookup of the germline V gene (reference sequence), CDR1 and CDR2 are DFQATT and SNEGSKA. The CDR3 holds 14 amino acids from the cysteine to the phenylalanine. The DNA shown is the 42-base CDR3, in frame from base 1. The V end loses 0 bases and the J end loses 1 base, and a stretch of 7 bases separates them.

The sequence derives from a human donor who was either an allogeneic HSCT recipient or a stem cell or donor lymphocyte infusion donor (not recorded which). It is not recorded whose cells these are; they may come from a transplant donor. The sequence is built from TRBV20-1 and TRBJ2-1, with an unclear D gene assignment. Sequenced material: blood, either unsorted or a sorted T cell fraction (not recorded which). The nucleotides are TGCAGTGCTAGAGAGGCTAGGTCCTACAATGAGCAGTTCTTC. It translates as CSAREARSYNEQFF.